This TCR beta chain derives from a study of shared clonotypes between healthy human individuals. Samples underwent the assay at deep level. Per the original methods: ImmunoSEQ gave junction-only sequences without quality scores, so filtering differed. The assay was immunoSEQ multiplex PCR, and TCRdb's table has in-frame clones only and misses some. D and trimming come from the DNA, and the V and J calls and clone size come from that table. Among about 87,000 clones listed, over 40% were seen once. V lost 0 bases, J lost 4 bases, and 6 bases lay in between. Germline V gene lookup returns CDR1 LGHNA and CDR2 YSLEER. The CDR3 covers 13 residues. Unsorted samples drew genomic DNA from 85 million to 90 million PBMCs.

The TCR was taken from a woman in her thirties or forties in good health. Some clones in this sample may be carry-over from other donors' samples. Material: PBMCs. The chain couples TRBV4-3 to TRBJ1-1; D unclear. This CDR3 is CASSQDVVTEAFF. In DNA form, the CDR3 reads TGCGCCAGCAGCCAAGATGTCGTCACTGAAGCTTTCTTT.